These 6 T cell receptor beta chains share one sample of origin, sequenced in a study of Ad26.COV2.S vaccination and SARS-CoV-2 variants. Assay used: immunoSEQ multiplex PCR; TCRdb lists only in-frame clones, some missing. Of hundreds of thousands of clones in the sample, less than 90% were seen once. The treatment was: roughly 18 received Ad26.COV2.S at low or high dose, single or two shots; roughly 5 received placebo; per-sample allocation not given. The investigators took samples on day 63 after the first vaccine or placebo injection. The sequencing used peripheral blood, collected in a trial of Ad26.COV2.S vaccine versus placebo. The receptors come from a person between 18 and 65 years old who received the Ad26.COV2.S COVID-19 vaccine or a placebo.

This chain joins TRBV7-9 and TRBJ1-6, with D possibly TRBD1 on 5 matching bases. Trimming removed 8 bases from V and 13 bases from J, with 21 bases in between. Germline assignment: CDR1 SEHNR and CDR2 FQNEAQ (reference sequence). This CDR3 comprises 14 residues. This CDR3 reads CASGTANPSWPLHF. The CDR3 DNA sequence: TGTGCCAGCGGGACGGCAAATCCCTCGTGGCCCCTCCACTTT.

The V and J genes are TRBV3-1 (or the pseudogene TRBV3-2) and TRBJ1-3; maybe TRBD1 (6 bases). Germline CDR1 is LGHDT and CDR2 is YNNKEL (reference sequence). V was shortened by 0 bases and J by 1 base, with 13 bases between the two germline ends. The CDR3 has 17 residues. The CDR3, as DNA: TGTGCCAGCAGCCAAGAGGGACAACGCATTTCTGGAAACACCATATATTTT. Its protein product is CASSQEGQRISGNTIYF.

The chain employs TRBV7-9 and TRBJ1-2; D not certain. Germline values: CDR1 SEHNR, CDR2 FQNEAQ (reference sequence). There are 15 residues in the CDR3. V lost 6 bases, J lost 2 bases, and 16 bases lay in between. CDR3 DNA sequence: TGTGCCAGCAGACCCTCAGCCACTATGAACTATGGCTACACCTTC. Protein product: CASRPSATMNYGYTF.

In this sample, this clone turned up once. This chain links TRBV3-1 (or the pseudogene TRBV3-2) with TRBJ2-2; D uncertain. The germline V and J ends were trimmed by 1 base and 6 bases, with 12 bases remaining between them. The CDR3 spans 15 residues. Germline CDR1 LGHDT, CDR2 YNNKEL (reference sequence). This CDR3 is CASSQALVAAGELFF. CDR3 coding DNA: TGTGCCAGCAGCCAAGCCCTAGTTGCCGCCGGGGAGCTGTTTTTT.

The gene calls are TRBV4-1 and TRBJ2-3, with TRBD2 matching 8 bases. Germline V gene sequence: CDR1 MGHRA, CDR2 YSYEKL. The CDR3 spans 17 residues. The trim removed 0 bases at V and 3 bases at J, leaving 8 bases unmatched. The CDR3 here is CASSQDGGGLGTDTQYF. DNA of the CDR3: TGCGCCAGCAGCCAAGATGGGGGGGGACTAGGGACAGATACGCAGTATTTT.

This chain joins TRBV29-1 and TRBJ1-1, with 7 nucleotides matching TRBD1. V was pared by 3 bases and J by 6 bases, with 4 bases of the junction left unmatched. CDR3 size: 12 residues. CDR1 SQVTM and CDR2 ANQGSEA come from the germline V gene. This CDR3 is CSVDRGRAEAFF. In DNA, the CDR3 is TGCAGCGTTGACAGGGGGAGGGCTGAAGCTTTCTTT. The full variable domain, completed using reference TRBV29-1 and TRBJ1-1, is SAVISQKPSRDICQRGTSLTIQCQVDSQVTMMFWYRQQPGQSLTLIATANQGSEATYESGFVIDKFPISRPNLTFSTLTVSNMSPEDSSIYLCSVDRGRAEAFFGQGTRLTVV.